These 2 T cell receptor beta chains came from one sample sequenced in a study of blood T cell repertoires in COVID-19. Libraries were prepared by immunoSEQ multiplex PCR; TCRdb keeps only in-frame clonotypes and omits some of them. This table has under 100,000 clones, 89% appearing once. The source material was peripheral blood. The receptors derive from a man aged 50 to 59 with acute or convalescent COVID-19.

The chain recombines TRBV3-1 (or the pseudogene TRBV3-2) with TRBJ1-2; possibly TRBD1 for D (6 bases). The CDR3 has 13 residues. Per the germline V gene, CDR1 is LGHDT and CDR2 is YNNKEL (reference sequence). The V end lost 6 bases, the J end lost 6 bases, and 14 bases lay between the germline ends. In DNA, the CDR3 is TGTGCCAGCAGTTCGGGGGGGCGGAATGGCTACACCTTC. Protein: CASSSGGRNGYTF.

The rearrangement links TRBV11-2 to TRBJ1-1, with D unresolved. V dropped 1 base and J dropped 12 bases, with 15 bases sitting between them. The CDR3 has 13 amino acids. Per the germline V gene, CDR1 is SGHAT and CDR2 is FQNNGV. CDR3 in amino acids: CASSLGGWSQPFF. CDR3 in DNA: TGTGCCAGCAGCTTAGGAGGATGGAGCCAACCTTTCTTT. The full variable domain, with the rest looked up from reference TRBV11-2 and TRBJ1-1, is EAGVAQSPRYKIIEKRQSVAFWCNPISGHATLYWYQQILGQGPKLLIQFQNNGVVDDSQLPKDRFSAERLKGVDSTLKIQPAKLEDSAVYLCASSLGGWSQPFFGQGTRLTVV.